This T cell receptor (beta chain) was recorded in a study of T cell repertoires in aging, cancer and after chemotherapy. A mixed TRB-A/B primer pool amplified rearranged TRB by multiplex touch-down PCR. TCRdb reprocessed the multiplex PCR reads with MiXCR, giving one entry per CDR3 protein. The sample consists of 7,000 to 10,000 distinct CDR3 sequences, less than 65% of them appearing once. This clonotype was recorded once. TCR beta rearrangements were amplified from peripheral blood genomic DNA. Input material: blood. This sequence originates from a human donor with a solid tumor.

The CDR3 loop reads CASCSGRAGETQYF. CDR3 in DNA: TGTGCCAGTTGTAGCGGGAGGGCCGGAGAGACCCAGTACTTC. The rearrangement joins TRBV19 to TRBJ2-5; 11 positions match TRBD2. The length of the CDR3 is 14 residues. Per the germline V gene, CDR1 is LNHDA and CDR2 is SQIVND (reference sequence). V was clipped by 8 bases and J by 4 bases; unmatched bases: 6. The whole variable domain, remainder taken from reference TRBV19 and TRBJ2-5, is DGGITQSPKYLFRKEGQNVTLSCEQNLNHDAMYWYRQDPGQGLRLIYYSQIVNDFQKGDIAEGYSVSREKKESFPLTVTSAQKNPTAFYLCASCSGRAGETQYFGPGTRLLVL.